This paragraph reports one T cell receptor (beta chain). Clones were read by immunoSEQ multiplex PCR, and TCRdb kept only the in-frame ones, dropping some. The sample includes over 50,000 clones, 80% to 90% seen only once; the top ten take approximately 2.1%. The source of the sample is a study of Tregs in tolerant kidney transplant recipients. This material consisted of Tregs from blood, taken before the transplant. The TCR comes from a human donor who received a combined kidney and bone marrow transplant.

CDR3 coding DNA: TGTGCCAGCAGTCCGCGGACAGGGTGGTCCTACGAGCAGTACTTC. Protein product: CASSPRTGWSYEQYF. The chain has TRBV27 and TRBJ2-7; 8 bases align to TRBD1. The trim removed 5 bases at V and 1 base at J, leaving 7 bases unmatched. CDR3 length: 15 amino acids. The germline gives CDR1 MNHEY, CDR2 SMNVEV (reference sequence).